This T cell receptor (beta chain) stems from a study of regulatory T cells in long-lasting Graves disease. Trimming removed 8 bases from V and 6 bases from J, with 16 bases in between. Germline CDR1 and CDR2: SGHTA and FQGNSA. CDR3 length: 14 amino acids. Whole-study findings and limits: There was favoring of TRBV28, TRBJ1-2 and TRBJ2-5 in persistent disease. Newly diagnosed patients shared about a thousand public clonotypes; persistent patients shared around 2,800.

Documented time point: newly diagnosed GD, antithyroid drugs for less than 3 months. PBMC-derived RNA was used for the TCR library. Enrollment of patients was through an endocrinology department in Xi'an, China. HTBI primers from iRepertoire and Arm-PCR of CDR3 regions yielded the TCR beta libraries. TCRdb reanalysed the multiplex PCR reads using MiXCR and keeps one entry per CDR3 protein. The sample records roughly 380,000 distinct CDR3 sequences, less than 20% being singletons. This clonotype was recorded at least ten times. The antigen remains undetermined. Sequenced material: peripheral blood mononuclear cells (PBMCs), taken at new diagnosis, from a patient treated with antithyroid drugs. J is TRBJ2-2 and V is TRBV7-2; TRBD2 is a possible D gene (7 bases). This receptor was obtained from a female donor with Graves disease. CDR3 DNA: TGTGCCAGCGATAGGGGGGGGCAGGCCGGGGAGCTGTTTTTT. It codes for CASDRGGQAGELFF.